This T cell receptor beta chain was found in a study of PD-L1 blockade in urothelial cancer. Study-wide context: Analyses used blood from 3 weeks (second dose) and 6 weeks after treatment start. Study-wide points: TCR clonality was measured in pretreatment peripheral blood. Clonality below the median predicted better survival.

Trimming shortened V by 2 bases and J by 5 bases, and 14 bases separated the two germline ends. Germline V gives CDR1 KGHSH, CDR2 LQKENI. CDR3 length: 15 residues. Pretreatment sampling and on-treatment sampling together yielded between 1 and 8 samples for each patient. TCRdb's copy holds only in-frame clones and misses some; the assay was immunoSEQ multiplex PCR. This sample has tens of thousands of clones, with about 82% found just once. Notes on this clone: The target antigen is unknown.

The rearrangement links TRBV18 to TRBJ2-3; no clear D. The specimen was PBMCs, collected around atezolizumab (anti-PD-L1) treatment. The source of this sequence is a man over 45 with urothelial cancer. CDR3 region: CASSPRGTDGDTQYF. CDR3 nucleotide sequence: TGTGCCAGCTCACCAAGAGGAACCGACGGAGATACGCAGTATTTT. Filled out from reference TRBV18 and TRBJ2-3, the complete variable domain reads NAGVMQNPRHLVRRRGQEARLRCSPMKGHSHVYWYRQLPEEGLKFMVYLQKENIIDESGMPKERFSAEFPKEGPSILRIQQVVRGDSAAYFCASSPRGTDGDTQYFGPGTRLTVL.